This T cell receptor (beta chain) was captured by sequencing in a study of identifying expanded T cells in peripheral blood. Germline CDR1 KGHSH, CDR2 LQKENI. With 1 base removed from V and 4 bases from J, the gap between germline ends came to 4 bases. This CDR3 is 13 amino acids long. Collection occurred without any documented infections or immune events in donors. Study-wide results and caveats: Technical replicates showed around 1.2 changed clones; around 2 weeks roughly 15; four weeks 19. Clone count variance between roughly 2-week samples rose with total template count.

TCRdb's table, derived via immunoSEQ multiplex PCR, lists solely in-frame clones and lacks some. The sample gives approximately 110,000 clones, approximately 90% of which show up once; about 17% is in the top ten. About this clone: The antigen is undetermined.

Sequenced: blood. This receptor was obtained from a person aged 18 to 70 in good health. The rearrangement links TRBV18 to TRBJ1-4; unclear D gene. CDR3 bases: TGTGCCAGCTCACCACAGGTTAATGAAAAACTGTTTTTT. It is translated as CASSPQVNEKLFF.